This T cell receptor beta chain emerged from a study of blood T cell repertoires in COVID-19. Study-level background: The United States, Italy and Spain were the sources of the acute and convalescent COVID-19 samples.

Libraries were prepared by immunoSEQ multiplex PCR; TCRdb keeps only in-frame clonotypes and omits some of them. Among 150,000 to 200,000 clones, roughly 86% were seen once, and the ten largest hold roughly 3.3%. Material: peripheral blood. The origin of this receptor is a man between 65 and 85 years old with acute or convalescent COVID-19.

CDR3 nucleotides: TGTGCCTGGAGTGGTCGCGTAGTTAACTATGGCTACACCTTC. This sequence encodes CAWSGRVVNYGYTF. The rearrangement links TRBV30 to TRBJ1-2; D is ambiguous. This CDR3 contains 14 residues. V lost 1 base, J lost 1 base, and 10 bases lay in between. The germline V gene encodes CDR1 GTSNPN and CDR2 SVGIG (reference sequence).